The rows below give T cell receptor beta chains drawn from one sample of a study of pediatric ulcerative colitis. The data were produced by immunoSEQ multiplex PCR, yet TCRdb's version contains in-frame clones alone and is incomplete. The sample contains fewer than 12,000 clones, roughly four fifths of which appear only once. Sequencing used gut tissue. Source of these receptors: a girl between 5 and 17 years old who was a control in a study of pediatric ulcerative colitis. Both conserved end residues are part of each CDR3. D genes are given only for firm matches. Where a row states a size, it is once, few, many or the class of an expanded clone; other rows omit it.

CDR3: CASSLRTSGREYNEQFF
DNA: TGCGCCAGCAGCTTGAGGACTAGCGGGAGGGAATACAATGAGCAGTTCTTC
D: TRBD2
V: TRBV5-1
size: .
J: TRBJ2-1
length: 17

CDR3: CASSLVTGELFF
DNA: TGTGCCAGCAGTTTGGTCACCGGGGAGCTGTTTTTT
D: .
V: TRBV28
size: .
J: TRBJ2-2
length: 12

CDR3: CASRQGGSTDTQYF
DNA: TGTGCCAGCAGACAGGGGGGTAGCACAGATACGCAGTATTTT
D: TRBD1
V: TRBV7-2
size: once
J: TRBJ2-3
length: 14

CDR3: CASSLQRQYYGYTF
DNA: TGCGCCAGCAGCCTCCAGAGGCAGTACTATGGCTACACCTTC
D: .
V: TRBV5-1
size: .
J: TRBJ1-2
length: 14

CDR3: CASSSSQGAVGETQYF
DNA: TGTGCCAGCAGCTCCTCCCAGGGGGCAGTGGGAGAGACCCAGTACTTC
D: TRBD1
V: TRBV11-3
size: .
J: TRBJ2-5
length: 16

CDR3: CASSQIGNEQFF
DNA: TGTGCCAGCAGCCAAATCGGGAATGAGCAGTTCTTC
D: .
V: TRBV4-2
size: once
J: TRBJ2-1
length: 12

CDR3: CASSPTRVGNEQFF
DNA: TGTGCCAGCAGCCCTACGAGGGTAGGGAATGAGCAGTTCTTC
D: .
V: TRBV11-3
size: .
J: TRBJ2-1
length: 14

CDR3: CASSKLRQGNQPQHF
DNA: TGTGCCAGCAGCAAACTCAGACAGGGCAATCAGCCCCAGCATTTT
D: .
V: TRBV21-1
size: .
J: TRBJ1-5
length: 15

CDR3: CASITSGRLANTGELFF
DNA: TGTGCCAGCATCACTAGCGGGAGGCTCGCGAACACCGGGGAGCTGTTTTTT
D: TRBD2
V: TRBV28
size: .
J: TRBJ2-2
length: 17

CDR3: CASSLNRGGLNGGELFF
DNA: TGTGCCAGCAGCTTAAACAGGGGCGGACTAAACGGCGGGGAGCTGTTTTTT
D: .
V: TRBV11-3
size: .
J: TRBJ2-2
length: 17

CDR3: CASSTGPYNEQFF
DNA: TGCGCCAGCAGCACCGGGCCCTACAATGAGCAGTTCTTC
D: .
V: TRBV5-1
size: .
J: TRBJ2-1
length: 13

CDR3: CASSPNPGLAAGELFF
DNA: TGTGCCAGCAGCCCTAATCCGGGACTAGCGGCAGGGGAGCTGTTTTTT
D: TRBD2
V: TRBV5-6
size: .
J: TRBJ2-2
length: 16

CDR3: CASSLGPEGQGLRREQYF
DNA: TGCGCCAGCAGCTTAGGACCCGAGGGACAGGGTCTTCGTCGCGAGCAGTACTTC
D: TRBD1
V: TRBV5-1
size: .
J: TRBJ2-7
length: 18

CDR3: CASSLVEARTDTQYF
DNA: TGTGCCAGCAGCTTAGTGGAGGCTCGCACAGATACGCAGTATTTT
D: .
V: TRBV11-2
size: once
J: TRBJ2-3
length: 15

CDR3: CASTPGGTMNTEAFF
DNA: TGTGCCAGTACCCCGGGGGGGACCATGAACACTGAAGCTTTCTTT
D: .
V: TRBV19
size: .
J: TRBJ1-1
length: 15

CDR3: CASSQESIAGSKRGRTDTQYF
DNA: TGTGCCAGCAGCCAAGAGTCGATAGCGGGATCAAAGAGGGGCCGCACAGATACGCAGTATTTT
D: TRBD2
V: TRBV4-2
size: .
J: TRBJ2-3
length: 21

CDR3: CAWSPGDRDNEKLFF
DNA: TGTGCCTGGAGTCCCGGGGACAGGGACAATGAAAAACTGTTTTTT
D: TRBD1
V: TRBV30
size: .
J: TRBJ1-4
length: 15

CDR3: CASSSTGKRETQYF
DNA: TGTGCCAGCAGTTCTACAGGGAAACGAGAGACCCAGTACTTC
D: .
V: TRBV27
size: .
J: TRBJ2-5
length: 14

CDR3: CASSTRQGGEQYF
DNA: TGTGCCAGCAGCACGAGACAGGGAGGCGAGCAGTACTTC
D: .
V: TRBV7-3
size: .
J: TRBJ2-7
length: 13

CDR3: CSADRVNDYGYTF
DNA: TGCAGCGCCGACAGGGTAAACGACTATGGCTACACCTTC
D: TRBD1
V: TRBV29-1
size: .
J: TRBJ1-2
length: 13

CDR3: CASSSGPGTSGSLNEQFF
DNA: TGTGCTAGCAGCTCCGGTCCCGGGACTAGCGGGAGTCTGAATGAGCAGTTCTTC
D: TRBD2
V: TRBV7-7
size: .
J: TRBJ2-1
length: 18

CDR3: CASSLVGGLDTEAFF
DNA: TGTGCCAGCAGCTTAGTCGGGGGCTTGGACACTGAAGCTTTCTTT
D: .
V: TRBV7-2
size: .
J: TRBJ1-1
length: 15

CDR3: CASSHNWGNTEAFF
DNA: TGTGCCAGCAGCCACAATTGGGGTAACACTGAAGCTTTCTTT
D: .
V: TRBV5-5
size: once
J: TRBJ1-1
length: 14

CDR3: CASSLGAGGFGNTIYF
DNA: TGCGCCAGCAGCTTGGGTGCGGGAGGCTTTGGAAACACCATATATTTT
D: .
V: TRBV5-1
size: .
J: TRBJ1-3
length: 16

CDR3: CAISAADRVGQPQHF
DNA: TGTGCCATCAGTGCCGCGGACAGGGTGGGACAGCCCCAGCATTTT
D: TRBD1
V: TRBV10-3
size: .
J: TRBJ1-5
length: 15

CDR3: CASSEIDTQYF
DNA: TGCGCCAGCAGCGAGATAGATACGCAGTATTTT
D: .
V: TRBV5-1
size: .
J: TRBJ2-3
length: 11

CDR3: CASSDGGGSYGYTF
DNA: TGTGCCAGCAGTGACGGCGGGGGGAGCTATGGCTACACCTTC
D: .
V: TRBV6-4
size: few
J: TRBJ1-2
length: 14

CDR3: CASSPLIARDGEQFF
DNA: TGTGCCAGCTCACCACTTATCGCCAGGGATGGTGAGCAGTTCTTC
D: .
V: TRBV18
size: .
J: TRBJ2-1
length: 15

CDR3: CASSIGGYSNQPQHF
DNA: TGTGCCAGTAGTATAGGAGGGTATAGCAATCAGCCCCAGCATTTT
D: .
V: TRBV19
size: once
J: TRBJ1-5
length: 15

CDR3: CASSPIRGEETQYF
DNA: TGTGCCAGCTCACCCATAAGGGGAGAAGAGACCCAGTACTTC
D: .
V: TRBV18
size: .
J: TRBJ2-5
length: 14

CDR3: CASTLGRLNTEAFF
DNA: TGTGCCAGCACCCTTGGACGGTTGAACACTGAAGCTTTCTTT
D: .
V: TRBV28
size: .
J: TRBJ1-1
length: 14

CDR3: CASRRDITISEQYF
DNA: TGTGCCAGCAGACGGGACATTACGATCTCCGAGCAGTACTTC
D: .
V: TRBV6-5
size: .
J: TRBJ2-7
length: 14

CDR3: CASSPPGNNQPQHF
DNA: TGTGCCAGCAGCCCCCCAGGGAACAATCAGCCCCAGCATTTT
D: .
V: TRBV6-6
size: few
J: TRBJ1-5
length: 14

CDR3: CASSFDNQPQHF
DNA: TGTGCCAGCAGCTTCGACAATCAGCCCCAGCATTTT
D: .
V: TRBV7-2
size: .
J: TRBJ1-5
length: 12

CDR3: CASRPNLRVGTQYF
DNA: TGTGCCAGCAGGCCGAACCTCAGGGTAGGGACCCAGTACTTC
D: .
V: TRBV28
size: .
J: TRBJ2-5
length: 14

CDR3: CASSPSTYEQYF
DNA: TGTGCCAGCAGCCCGTCGACTTACGAGCAGTACTTC
D: .
V: TRBV7-2
size: .
J: TRBJ2-7
length: 12

CDR3: CASSLDRGEKLFF
DNA: TGTGCCAGCAGCTTAGATCGGGGCGAAAAACTGTTTTTT
D: .
V: TRBV11-2
size: .
J: TRBJ1-4
length: 13

CDR3: CASSPQTANQPQHF
DNA: TGTGCCAGCAGTCCACAGACAGCCAATCAGCCCCAGCATTTT
D: .
V: TRBV6-1
size: .
J: TRBJ1-5
length: 14

CDR3: CSVETIRDYGYTF
DNA: TGCAGCGTTGAGACCATTAGAGACTATGGCTACACCTTC
D: .
V: TRBV29-1
size: .
J: TRBJ1-2
length: 13

CDR3: CASRRDREQAKNIQYF
DNA: TGTGCCAGCAGACGGGACAGGGAACAAGCCAAAAACATTCAGTACTTC
D: TRBD1
V: TRBV6-6
size: once
J: TRBJ2-4
length: 16

CDR3: CASKGQTNTGELFF
DNA: TGTGCCAGCAAGGGACAGACGAACACCGGGGAGCTGTTTTTT
D: TRBD1
V: TRBV9
size: .
J: TRBJ2-2
length: 14

CDR3: CASTVTDTQYF
DNA: TGTGCCAGCACGGTCACAGATACGCAGTATTTT
D: .
V: TRBV28
size: .
J: TRBJ2-3
length: 11

CDR3: CASSSGGRNTQYF
DNA: TGTGCCAGCAGCTCCGGTGGGAGAAATACGCAGTATTTT
D: .
V: TRBV5-4
size: .
J: TRBJ2-3
length: 13

CDR3: CASSQERGDYGYTF
DNA: TGTGCCAGCAGCCAAGAGAGGGGTGACTATGGCTACACCTTC
D: .
V: TRBV14
size: .
J: TRBJ1-2
length: 14

CDR3: CARTSIGGDRGYGYTF
DNA: TGTGCCAGGACCTCGATAGGCGGGGACAGGGGCTATGGCTACACCTTC
D: TRBD1
V: TRBV7-9
size: .
J: TRBJ1-2
length: 16

CDR3: CASSLSAGGPADTQYF
DNA: TGTGCCAGCAGTTTATCAGCGGGAGGGCCGGCAGATACGCAGTATTTT
D: TRBD2
V: TRBV28
size: .
J: TRBJ2-3
length: 16

CDR3: CATRSGQGNQPQHF
DNA: TGTGCCACCAGGTCCGGACAGGGGAATCAGCCCCAGCATTTT
D: TRBD1
V: TRBV6-1
size: .
J: TRBJ1-5
length: 14

CDR3: CASSRWTSGYNEQFF
DNA: TGTGCCAGCAGCCGATGGACTAGCGGATACAATGAGCAGTTCTTC
D: TRBD2
V: TRBV7-9
size: .
J: TRBJ2-1
length: 15

CDR3: CASISLTEINQPQHF
DNA: TGTGCCAGTATCTCTCTGACAGAAATAAATCAGCCCCAGCATTTT
D: .
V: TRBV19
size: .
J: TRBJ1-5
length: 15

CDR3: CASTGTFYGYTF
DNA: TGTGCCAGTACCGGGACTTTCTATGGCTACACCTTC
D: .
V: TRBV19
size: .
J: TRBJ1-2
length: 12

CDR3: CASSGGRMTSSYEQYF
DNA: TGTGCCAGCAGTGGCGGACGGATGACTAGCTCCTACGAGCAGTACTTC
D: .
V: TRBV6-1
size: .
J: TRBJ2-7
length: 16

CDR3: CASSRGSNTEAFF
DNA: TGTGCCAGCAGTCGCGGGTCGAACACTGAAGCTTTCTTT
D: .
V: TRBV25-1
size: .
J: TRBJ1-1
length: 13

CDR3: CASSSWTLLTPYNEQFF
DNA: TGTGCCAGCAGTTCCTGGACTCTTCTAACACCATACAATGAGCAGTTCTTC
D: .
V: TRBV27
size: .
J: TRBJ2-1
length: 17

CDR3: CASSGGQETQYF
DNA: TGTGCCAGCAGCGGGGGGCAAGAGACCCAGTACTTC
D: .
V: TRBV9
size: .
J: TRBJ2-5
length: 12

CDR3: CASTDRDRYTGELFF
DNA: TGTGCCAGCACTGACCGGGACAGGTACACCGGGGAGCTGTTTTTT
D: TRBD1
V: TRBV6-5
size: .
J: TRBJ2-2
length: 15